This T cell receptor (beta chain) was captured in a study of T cell clonality in common variable immunodeficiency. Study results and caveats: CVID subjects showed higher TCRbeta clonality than healthy controls. In common variable immunodeficiency, TCR beta chains reportedly carried fewer deletions and N-nucleotide insertions. Compared with controls, CVID subjects had fewer shared TCRbeta clones.

Clones were sequenced by immunoSEQ multiplex PCR, and TCRdb holds only the in-frame ones, with some missing. The sample gives approximately 64,000 clones, none seen only once, and the top ten clones hold about 1.5%. V shed 9 bases and J 3 bases; nucleotides not matched to a gene: 5. This CDR3 region has 13 residues. This clone has at least ten counts. As yet, its antigen is unknown. The read gets to within 3 residues of the CDR3 end, and the germline J gene fills in the rest. The gene calls are TRBV12-3 or TRBV12-4 and TRBJ1-5; 7 positions agree with TRBD1. This TCR came from a person aged 18-70 years in good health. The sequencing input was peripheral blood mononuclear cells. Partial CDR3 DNA: TGTGCCAGTAAGACAGGGAACAATCAGCCC. This encodes CASKTGNNQP. The CDR3 reads in full as CASKTGNNQPQHF.